This T cell receptor beta chain appears in the sequencing data of a study of blood T cell repertoires in COVID-19. This clone was seen a few times. TCRdb's table, derived via immunoSEQ multiplex PCR, lists solely in-frame clones and lacks some. The table lists hundreds of thousands of clones, about 83% of them singletons. Seattle-derived patients entered the study during active infection and were followed longitudinally. From germline, CDR1 is LNHDA and CDR2 SQIVND (reference sequence). The CDR3 covers 16 residues. V lost 5 bases and J lost 0; bases outside the gene matches: 7. The source of this sequence is a woman aged 30 to 39 with COVID-19, enrolled during active disease. Sequencing was carried out using peripheral blood. The chain uses TRBV19 and TRBJ1-1; 9 nucleotides line up with TRBD1. The CDR3 sequence: CASSVGDRALNTEAFF. In DNA, the CDR3 is TGTGCCAGTAGTGTAGGGGACAGGGCGTTGAACACTGAAGCTTTCTTT.